The entry below describes one T cell receptor beta chain. Which antigen it targets is not known. Base qualities are not recorded, but no much larger clone differs from it by a single base. This entry is derived from a study of CD8+ T cells in alopecia areata (dated by TCRdb to the late 2010s). For the wider study: Treated patients were enrolled in an open-label pilot trial of oral tofacitinib, 5 to 10 mg twice daily, for moderate-to-severe alopecia areata. Patients stayed on tofacitinib for 6 to 18 months and then had 6 months of follow-up off drug so that delayed response and recurrence could be assessed. Disease severity in treated patients was measured with the SALT score, which quantifies the percentage of affected scalp surface area. To study T cell clonal expansion in alopecia areata, the researchers applied high-throughput TCRbeta sequencing to both the C3H/HeJ mouse model and human patients. Human TCRbeta sequencing covered scalp tissue and sorted CD4+ and CD8+ peripheral blood T cells from patchy and totalis/universalis alopecia areata patients and healthy controls. Patients on tofacitinib were biopsied at baseline and after 4 and 24 weeks of treatment, and several of the patients also had a later scalp biopsy. Scalp clonality was compared among normal scalp (n=4), patchy alopecia areata scalp (n=8), and alopecia totalis/universalis scalp (n=8). RNA was obtained with the PAXgene miRNA kit for fixed scalp, the miRNeasy kit for PBMCs, and the RNeasy kit for mouse skin. immunoSEQ multiplex PCR using 35 Vbeta forward primers and 13 Jbeta reverse primers was used to amplify TCRbeta CDR3 regions. Paper-wide results and their limitations: Unlike mouse skin, which is dominated by gammadelta T cells, normal human skin has resident alphabeta T cells that are also sequenced, and this complicates analysis of the scalp TCR repertoire. During tofacitinib treatment, many expanded lesional clones stuck around in both scalp and blood, and this persistence may partly explain why relapse happens after treatment is stopped. The treated cohort was small, with a single nonresponder, so links between baseline CD8+ expansion and response need larger studies. Tofacitinib significantly lowered scalp clonality and the number of expanded CD8+ clones among the top 100 scalp clones. Compared with normal scalp, lesional scalp had higher clonality and more expanded CD8+ clones, particularly in alopecia totalis/universalis, a pattern that suggests antigenic drive. TCR sequences shared between patients were less clear than in mice, possibly partly because of HLA diversity in the patient population.

Receptor amplification or capture employed the immunoSEQ multiplex PCR assay. To provide template for TCR sequencing, every sample had RNA extracted and reverse transcribed into cDNA. First-strand cDNA was synthesized with SuperScript III using a 2:1 mix of oligo-dT and random hexamers. A synthetic immune receptor repertoire was used to gauge amplification bias, and whatever bias remained was removed computationally. The source study handled its data this way. Raw reads were preprocessed to remove errors, and CDR3 was defined by IMGT conventions from the conserved cysteine to phenylalanine. To get clonality, Shannon entropy was normalized by log2 of the number of productive unique TCRs and the result was subtracted from 1. CD4 or CD8 identity of scalp clones was inferred by cross-referencing scalp TCRbeta sequences with sorted blood CD4 and CD8 repertoires. The source is immuneACCESS, and TCRdb retained only in-frame sequences with V and J called. Part of the clones is not carried over; for the studies checked, unresolved V genes explain less than half of this, and the remainder is unexplained. V and J calls and clone size come straight from that table; D and trimming were deduced from the DNA. In all, the sample holds about 140,000 clones, and about 88% of those were seen once. The ten largest account for 13% of the sample.

The time point label, read with the paper, signifies: four to five weeks on oral tofacitinib. The treatment or condition label on this specimen signifies: oral pan-JAK inhibitor, 5-10 mg twice daily. Lesional scalp punch biopsies and peripheral blood were collected from alopecia areata patients. PBMCs were separated by density centrifugation and stained for CD3, CD4 and CD8, after which CD4+ and CD8+ T cells were sorted on a FACSAria. As encoded in the germline V gene, CDR1 is SQVTM while CDR2 is ANQGSEA. Germline trimming amounts to 5 bases on V and 0 bases on J, with 6 as the count of junction bases outside the gene matches. The CDR3, cysteine through phenylalanine, is 16 amino acids long. Just the 48-base CDR3 DNA is kept, in frame starting at base 1.

The sequence was obtained from a human donor with alopecia areata. This specimen consisted of CD8+ T cells sorted from blood, obtained at week 4, from a patient treated with tofacitinib. The V and J segments used are TRBV29-1 and TRBJ2-1, with TRBD2 matching 11 junction bases. The CDR3 is CSVQGTSGSSYNEQFF. The DNA sequence is as follows: TGCAGCGTTCAAGGGACTAGCGGCAGCTCCTACAATGAGCAGTTCTTC.